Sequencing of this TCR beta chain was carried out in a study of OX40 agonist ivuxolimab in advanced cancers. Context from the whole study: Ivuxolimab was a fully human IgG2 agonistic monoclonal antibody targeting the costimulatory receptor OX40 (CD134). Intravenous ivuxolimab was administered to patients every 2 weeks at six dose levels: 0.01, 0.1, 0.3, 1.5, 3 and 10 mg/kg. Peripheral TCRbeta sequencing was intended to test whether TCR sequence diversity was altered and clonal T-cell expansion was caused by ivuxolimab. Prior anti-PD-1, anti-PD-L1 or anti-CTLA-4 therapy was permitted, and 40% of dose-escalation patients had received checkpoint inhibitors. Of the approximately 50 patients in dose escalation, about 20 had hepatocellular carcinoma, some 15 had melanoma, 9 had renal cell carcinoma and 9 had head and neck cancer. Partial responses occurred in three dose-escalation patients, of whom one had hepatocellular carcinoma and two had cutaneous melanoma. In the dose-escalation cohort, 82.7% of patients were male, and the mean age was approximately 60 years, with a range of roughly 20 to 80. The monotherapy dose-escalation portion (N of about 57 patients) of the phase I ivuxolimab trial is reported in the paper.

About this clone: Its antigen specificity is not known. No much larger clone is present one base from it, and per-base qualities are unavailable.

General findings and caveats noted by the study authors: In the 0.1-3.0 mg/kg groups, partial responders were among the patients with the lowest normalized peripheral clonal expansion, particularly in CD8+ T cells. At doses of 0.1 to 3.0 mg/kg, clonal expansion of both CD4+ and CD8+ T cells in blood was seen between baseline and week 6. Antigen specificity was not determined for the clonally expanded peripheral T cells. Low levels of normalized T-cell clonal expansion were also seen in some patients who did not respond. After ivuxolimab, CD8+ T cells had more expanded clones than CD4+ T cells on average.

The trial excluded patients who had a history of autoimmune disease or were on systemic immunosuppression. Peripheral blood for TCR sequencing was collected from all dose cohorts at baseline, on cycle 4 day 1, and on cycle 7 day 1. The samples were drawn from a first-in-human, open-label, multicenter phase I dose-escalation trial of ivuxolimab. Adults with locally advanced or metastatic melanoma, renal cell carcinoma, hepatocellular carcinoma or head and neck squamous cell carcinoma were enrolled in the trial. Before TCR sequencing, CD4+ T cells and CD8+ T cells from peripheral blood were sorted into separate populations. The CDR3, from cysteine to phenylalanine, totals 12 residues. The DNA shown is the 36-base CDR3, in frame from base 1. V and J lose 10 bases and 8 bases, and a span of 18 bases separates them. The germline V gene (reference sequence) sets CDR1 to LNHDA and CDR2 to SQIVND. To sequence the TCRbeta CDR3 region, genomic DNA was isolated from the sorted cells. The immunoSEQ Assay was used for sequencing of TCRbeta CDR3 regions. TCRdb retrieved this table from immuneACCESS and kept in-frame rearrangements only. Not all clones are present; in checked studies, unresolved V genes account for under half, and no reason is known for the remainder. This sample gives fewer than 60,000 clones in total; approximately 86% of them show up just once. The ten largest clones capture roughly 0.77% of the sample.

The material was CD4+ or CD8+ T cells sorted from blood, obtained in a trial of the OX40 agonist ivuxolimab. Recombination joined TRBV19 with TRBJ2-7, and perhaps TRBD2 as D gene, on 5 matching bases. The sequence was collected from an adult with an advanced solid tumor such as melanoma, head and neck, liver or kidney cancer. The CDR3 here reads CATTDPLAKQYF. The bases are TGTGCCACCACTGACCCCCTAGCAAAGCAGTACTTC.